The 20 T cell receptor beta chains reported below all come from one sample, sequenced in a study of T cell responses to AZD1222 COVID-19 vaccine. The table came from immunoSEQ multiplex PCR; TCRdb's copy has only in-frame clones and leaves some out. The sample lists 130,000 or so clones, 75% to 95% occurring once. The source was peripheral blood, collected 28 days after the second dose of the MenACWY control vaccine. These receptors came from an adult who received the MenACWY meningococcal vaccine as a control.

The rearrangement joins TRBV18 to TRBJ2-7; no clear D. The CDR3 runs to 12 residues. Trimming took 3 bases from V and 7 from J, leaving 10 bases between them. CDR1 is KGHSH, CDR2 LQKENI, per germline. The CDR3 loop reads CASSPSGREQYF. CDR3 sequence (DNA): TGTGCCAGCTCACCCTCCGGTAGGGAGCAGTACTTC.

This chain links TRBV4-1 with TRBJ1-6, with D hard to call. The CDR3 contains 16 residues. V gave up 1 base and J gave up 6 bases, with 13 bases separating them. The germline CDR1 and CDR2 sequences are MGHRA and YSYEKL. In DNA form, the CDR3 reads TGCGCCAGCAGCCAAGGGCACCCCGCAAGTAATTCACCCCTCCACTTT. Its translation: CASSQGHPASNSPLHF.

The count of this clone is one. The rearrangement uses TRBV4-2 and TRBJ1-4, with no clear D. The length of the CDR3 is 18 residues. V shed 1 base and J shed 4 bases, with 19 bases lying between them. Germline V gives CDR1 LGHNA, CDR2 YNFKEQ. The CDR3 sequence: CASSQAVTAEPLNEKLFF. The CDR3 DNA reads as TGTGCCAGCAGCCAAGCGGTGACGGCGGAACCACTTAATGAAAAACTGTTTTTT.

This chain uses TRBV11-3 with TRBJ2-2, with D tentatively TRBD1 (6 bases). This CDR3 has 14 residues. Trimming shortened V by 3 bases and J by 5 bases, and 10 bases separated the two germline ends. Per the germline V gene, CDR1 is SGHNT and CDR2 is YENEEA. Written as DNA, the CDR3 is TGTGCCAGCAGCTTCAGGGGCCGGACCGGGGAGCTGTTTTTT. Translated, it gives CASSFRGRTGELFF. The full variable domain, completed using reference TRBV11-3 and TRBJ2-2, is EAGVVQSPRYKIIEKKQPVAFWCNPISGHNTLYWYLQNLGQGPELLIRYENEEAVDDSQLPKDRFSAERLKGVDSTLKIQPAELGDSAVYLCASSFRGRTGELFFGEGSRLTVL.

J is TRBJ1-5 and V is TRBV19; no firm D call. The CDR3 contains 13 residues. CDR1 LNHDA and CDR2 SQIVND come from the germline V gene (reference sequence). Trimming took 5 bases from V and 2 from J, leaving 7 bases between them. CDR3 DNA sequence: TGTGCCAGTAGTGTTGAAGGCAATCAGCCCCAGCATTTT. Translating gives CASSVEGNQPQHF.

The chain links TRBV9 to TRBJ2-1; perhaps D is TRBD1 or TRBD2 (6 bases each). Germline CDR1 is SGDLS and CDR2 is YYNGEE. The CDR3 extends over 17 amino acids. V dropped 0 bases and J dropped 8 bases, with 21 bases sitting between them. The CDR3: CASSVAPGGGGGDEQFF. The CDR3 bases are TGTGCCAGCAGCGTAGCGCCCGGGGGCGGCGGAGGCGATGAGCAGTTCTTC.

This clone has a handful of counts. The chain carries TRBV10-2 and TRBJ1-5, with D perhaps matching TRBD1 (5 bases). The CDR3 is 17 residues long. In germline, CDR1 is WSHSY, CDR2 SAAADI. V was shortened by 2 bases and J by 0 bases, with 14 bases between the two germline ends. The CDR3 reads CASSEPGGTYSNQPQHF. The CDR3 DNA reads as TGCGCCAGCAGTGAGCCTGGCGGGACTTATAGCAATCAGCCCCAGCATTTT.

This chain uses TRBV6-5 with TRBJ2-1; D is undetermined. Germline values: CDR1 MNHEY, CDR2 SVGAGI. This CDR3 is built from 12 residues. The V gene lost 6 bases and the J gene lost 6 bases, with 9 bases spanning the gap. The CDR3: CASSPDGNEQFF. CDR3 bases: TGTGCCAGCAGCCCGGACGGCAATGAGCAGTTCTTC.

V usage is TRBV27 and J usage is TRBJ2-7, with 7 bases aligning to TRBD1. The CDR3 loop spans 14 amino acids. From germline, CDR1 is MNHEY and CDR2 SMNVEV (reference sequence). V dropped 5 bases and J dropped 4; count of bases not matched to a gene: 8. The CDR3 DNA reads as TGTGCCAGCAGTGAGCCGGGACAGCAATACGAGCAGTACTTC. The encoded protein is CASSEPGQQYEQYF.

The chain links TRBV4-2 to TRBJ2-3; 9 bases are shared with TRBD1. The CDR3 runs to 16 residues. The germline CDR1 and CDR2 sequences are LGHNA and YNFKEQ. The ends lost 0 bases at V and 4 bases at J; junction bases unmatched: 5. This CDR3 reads CASSQDLGQGSDTQYF. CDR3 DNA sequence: TGTGCCAGCAGCCAAGATCTAGGACAGGGGTCAGATACGCAGTATTTT.

The CDR3 sequence: CASSLGLAGKTGELFF. The CDR3 nucleotides are TGCGCCAGCAGCCTAGGACTAGCGGGGAAAACCGGGGAGCTGTTTTTT. The V call is TRBV5-1, the J call TRBJ2-2; 12 bases are a match to TRBD2. The germline V gene encodes CDR1 SGHRS and CDR2 YFSETQ. The trim removed 4 bases at V and 5 bases at J, leaving 6 bases unmatched. This CDR3 has 16 residues.

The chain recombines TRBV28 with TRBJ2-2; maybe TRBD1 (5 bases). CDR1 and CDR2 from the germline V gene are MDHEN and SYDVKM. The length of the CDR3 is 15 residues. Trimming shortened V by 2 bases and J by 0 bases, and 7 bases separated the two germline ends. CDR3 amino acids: CASSLAGTNTGELFF. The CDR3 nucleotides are TGTGCCAGCAGTTTAGCAGGGACGAACACCGGGGAGCTGTTTTTT.

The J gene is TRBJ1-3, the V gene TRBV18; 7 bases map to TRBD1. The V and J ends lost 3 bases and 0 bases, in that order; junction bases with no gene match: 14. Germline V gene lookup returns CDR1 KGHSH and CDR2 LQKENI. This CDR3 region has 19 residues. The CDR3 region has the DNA TGTGCCAGCTCACCTATACACCTTGGACAGGTCTACTCTGGAAACACCATATATTTT. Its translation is CASSPIHLGQVYSGNTIYF.

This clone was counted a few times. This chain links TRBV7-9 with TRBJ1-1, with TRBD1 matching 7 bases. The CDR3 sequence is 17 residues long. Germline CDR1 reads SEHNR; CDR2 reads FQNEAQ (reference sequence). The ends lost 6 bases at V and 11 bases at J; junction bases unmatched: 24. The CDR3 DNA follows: TGTGCCAGCAGTCATGACAGGGTAGGAATCAGTCGGATGAGTGCTTTCTTT. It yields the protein CASSHDRVGISRMSAFF.

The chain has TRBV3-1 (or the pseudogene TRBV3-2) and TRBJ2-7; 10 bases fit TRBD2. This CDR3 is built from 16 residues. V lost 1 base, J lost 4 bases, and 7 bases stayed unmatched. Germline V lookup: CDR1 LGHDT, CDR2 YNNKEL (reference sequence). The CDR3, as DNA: TGTGCCAGCAGCCAAGCCCGCCTAGCGGGAGTGTACGAGCAGTACTTC. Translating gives CASSQARLAGVYEQYF.

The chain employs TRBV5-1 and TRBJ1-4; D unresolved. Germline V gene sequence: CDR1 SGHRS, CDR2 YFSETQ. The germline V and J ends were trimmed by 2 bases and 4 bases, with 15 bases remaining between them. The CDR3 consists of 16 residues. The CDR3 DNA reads TGCGCCAGCAGCTTCGGACGGGTCTCCGGTAATGAAAAACTGTTTTTT. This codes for CASSFGRVSGNEKLFF. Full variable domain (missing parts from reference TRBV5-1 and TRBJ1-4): KAGVTQTPRYLIKTRGQQVTLSCSPISGHRSVSWYQQTPGQGLQFLFEYFSETQRNKGNFPGRFSGRQFSNSRSEMNVSTLELGDSALYLCASSFGRVSGNEKLFFGSGTQLSVL.

CDR3 amino acids: CASSPLLAGFYNEQFF. In DNA form, the CDR3 reads TGTGCCAGCAGCCCCCTCCTAGCGGGATTCTACAATGAGCAGTTCTTC. The chain combines TRBV7-2 with TRBJ2-1; 9 bases are a match to TRBD2. CDR1 is SGHTA, CDR2 FQGNSA, per germline. The CDR3 has 16 amino acids. Unmatched junction bases numbered 8, after V lost 5 bases and J lost 3 bases.

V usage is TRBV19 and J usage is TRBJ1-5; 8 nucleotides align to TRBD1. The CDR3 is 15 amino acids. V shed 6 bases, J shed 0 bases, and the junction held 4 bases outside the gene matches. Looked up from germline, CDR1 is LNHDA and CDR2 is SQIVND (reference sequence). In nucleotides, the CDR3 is TGTGCCAGTAGATCGGACAGGGTTAGCAATCAGCCCCAGCATTTT. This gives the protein CASRSDRVSNQPQHF.

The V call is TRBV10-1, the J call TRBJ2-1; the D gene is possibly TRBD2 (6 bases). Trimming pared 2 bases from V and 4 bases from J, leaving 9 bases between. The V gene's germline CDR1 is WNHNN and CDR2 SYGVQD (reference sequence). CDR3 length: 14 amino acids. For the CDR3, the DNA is TGCGCCAGCAGTGAGCGGCGGGGATACAATGAGCAGTTCTTC. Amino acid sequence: CASSERRGYNEQFF.

Here the CDR3 DNA reads TGTGCCAGCAGGGTAATGGGACTAGCGTACACAGATACGCAGTATTTT. It yields the protein CASRVMGLAYTDTQYF. This sequence joins TRBV2 and TRBJ2-3; 10 positions match TRBD2. Trimming removed 6 bases from V and 2 bases from J; junction bases left unmatched: 8. Germline values: CDR1 SNHLY, CDR2 FYNNEI. This CDR3 spans 16 amino acids.